The rows below give T cell receptor beta chains drawn from one sample of a study of cytomegalovirus exposure and HLA in healthy donors. The assay was immunoSEQ multiplex PCR, and TCRdb's table has in-frame clones only and misses some. The sample holds over 100,000 clones; about 95% are singletons and the top ten take almost 0.9%. Material: PBMCs. All receptors come from a woman between 18 and 29 years old in good health and CMV-seronegative. The CDR3 runs from the conserved cysteine through the conserved F or W. The D gene is left open where the match is weak. A row's size may be missing; if present it is once, few, many or a size class.

J: TRBJ2-1; D: TRBD2; size: -; V: TRBV10-3; DNA: TGTGCCATCAGTCCCGTGAAGCGGGAAGAGGACGAGCAGTTCTTC; CDR3: CAISPVKREEDEQFF
J: TRBJ2-1; D: TRBD2; size: -; V: TRBV9; DNA: TGTGCCAGCAGCCAAGCCATAGCGGGGGCCTACAATGAGCAGTTCTTC; CDR3: CASSQAIAGAYNEQFF
J: TRBJ1-4; D: TRBD1; size: -; V: TRBV5-1; DNA: TGCGCCAGCAGCTTGGCTCAGGGGGCATCGGCTAATGAAAAACTGTTTTTT; CDR3: CASSLAQGASANEKLFF
J: TRBJ1-2; D: -; size: -; V: TRBV5-6; DNA: TGTGCCAGCAGCTTGTTTTCCGGAGACTATGGCTACACCTTC; CDR3: CASSLFSGDYGYTF
J: TRBJ2-3; D: -; size: -; V: TRBV19; DNA: TGTGCCAGTAGTATATGGGCCCGGGGAAGCACAGATACGCAGTATTTT; CDR3: CASSIWARGSTDTQYF
J: TRBJ2-7; D: TRBD2; size: -; V: TRBV4-1; DNA: TGCGCCAGCAGCCAAGCTAGCGGGGAACCCTACGAGCAGTACTTC; CDR3: CASSQASGEPYEQYF
J: TRBJ1-2; D: TRBD1; size: -; V: TRBV5-6; DNA: TGTGCCAGCAGCTTCGACAGGGGAGGTGGCTACACCTTC; CDR3: CASSFDRGGGYTF
J: TRBJ1-1; D: TRBD1; size: -; V: TRBV5-1; DNA: TGCGCCAGCAGGTCCGGGACAGGGAACGCTTTCTTT; CDR3: CASRSGTGNAFF
J: TRBJ1-5; D: -; size: -; V: TRBV5-4; DNA: TGTGCCAGCAGCTTGGGGGGGGTAAGCAATCAGCCCCAGCATTTT; CDR3: CASSLGGVSNQPQHF
J: TRBJ2-5; D: -; size: -; V: TRBV7-6; DNA: TGTGCCAGCAGCTCGAGTAGCTTGAAGACCCAGTACTTC; CDR3: CASSSSSLKTQYF
J: TRBJ1-4; D: -; size: once; V: TRBV2; DNA: TGTGCCAGCAGTTCCACAGGGTCAACTAATGAAAAACTGTTTTTT; CDR3: CASSSTGSTNEKLFF
J: TRBJ1-1; D: -; size: -; V: TRBV19; DNA: TGTGCCAGCAACGGAGAAACAGGGACGGACACTGAAGCTTTCTTT; CDR3: CASNGETGTDTEAFF
J: TRBJ1-5; D: -; size: once; V: TRBV7-2; DNA: TGTGCCAGCAGCCTTCGGGGGAATCAGCCCCAGCATTTT; CDR3: CASSLRGNQPQHF
J: TRBJ2-7; D: TRBD1; size: once; V: TRBV19; DNA: TGTGCCAGTAGTATGGACAGGGGGTCTTACGAGCAGTACTTC; CDR3: CASSMDRGSYEQYF
J: TRBJ2-5; D: TRBD2; size: -; V: TRBV15; DNA: TGTGCCACCAGCAGAGTTCCGACTAGCGGGGACAATCAAGAGACCCAGTACTTC; CDR3: CATSRVPTSGDNQETQYF
J: TRBJ1-2; D: -; size: -; V: TRBV14; DNA: TGTGCCAGCAGCCAAGGGGGGGTCCATGGCTACACCTTC; CDR3: CASSQGGVHGYTF
J: TRBJ2-2; D: TRBD1; size: -; V: TRBV30; DNA: TGTGCCTGGAGTAGCCGGGACAGACACACCGGGGAGCTGTTTTTT; CDR3: CAWSSRDRHTGELFF
J: TRBJ2-5; D: -; size: -; V: TRBV19; DNA: TGTGCCAGTAGTGCTGAACCGGGACACCCTAGGGAGACCCAGTACTTC; CDR3: CASSAEPGHPRETQYF
J: TRBJ2-1; D: TRBD2; size: -; V: TRBV30; DNA: TGTGCCTGGAGTATGGGACTAGCGGGGAGGCAGTTCTTC; CDR3: CAWSMGLAGRQFF
J: TRBJ1-2; D: -; size: -; V: TRBV30; DNA: TGTGCCTGGAGACCAGATTATGGCTACACCTTC; CDR3: CAWRPDYGYTF
J: TRBJ2-3; D: TRBD2; size: -; V: TRBV4-3; DNA: TGCGCCAGCAGCCAAGATAGTGGACTAGCGAAGGATACGCAGTATTTT; CDR3: CASSQDSGLAKDTQYF
J: TRBJ1-2; D: -; size: -; V: TRBV6-4; DNA: TGTGCCAGCAGTGACGACCCCGAGGGCTATGGCTACACCTTC; CDR3: CASSDDPEGYGYTF
J: TRBJ1-2; D: -; size: -; V: TRBV4-2; DNA: TGTGCCAGCAGCCAAGATAGGGGGGGGACCATCCCTAACTATGGCTACACCTTC; CDR3: CASSQDRGGTIPNYGYTF
J: TRBJ2-1; D: TRBD2; size: -; V: TRBV27; DNA: TGTGCCAGCAGTTCCGTGACTAGCCTGGATGAGCAGTTCTTC; CDR3: CASSSVTSLDEQFF
J: TRBJ1-2; D: -; size: once; V: TRBV20-1; DNA: TGCAGTGCTCCAAGGACAGTTGGCTACACCTTC; CDR3: CSAPRTVGYTF
J: TRBJ1-5; D: -; size: -; V: TRBV18; DNA: TGTGCCAGCTCAGCGACACAGGGTGGGAGCAATCAGCCCCAGCATTTT; CDR3: CASSATQGGSNQPQHF
J: TRBJ2-2; D: TRBD1; size: -; V: TRBV25-1; DNA: TGTGCCAGCAGTGATTTGGGACAGGGGACGAACACCGGGGAGCTGTTTTTT; CDR3: CASSDLGQGTNTGELFF
J: TRBJ1-2; D: TRBD1; size: -; V: TRBV7-2; DNA: TGTGCCAGCAGCTTCGACCGACAGGGGGCGTTGGGCTACACCTTC; CDR3: CASSFDRQGALGYTF
J: TRBJ2-3; D: TRBD2; size: -; V: TRBV6-4; DNA: TGTGCCAGCAGTGACACTAGCGGGGGGGCAGATACGCAGTATTTT; CDR3: CASSDTSGGADTQYF
J: TRBJ2-1; D: TRBD1; size: -; V: TRBV7-3; DNA: TGTGCCAGCAGCTTACAGGGGGCAGCCTACAATGAGCAGTTCTTC; CDR3: CASSLQGAAYNEQFF
J: TRBJ1-1; D: -; size: -; V: TRBV7-2; DNA: TGTGCCAGCAGCTTAGTCGCGGGGAACACTGAAGCTTTCTTT; CDR3: CASSLVAGNTEAFF
J: TRBJ2-7; D: TRBD2; size: -; V: TRBV18; DNA: TGTGCCAGCTCACCAGGGCTAGCGGGGGGCGAGCAGTACTTC; CDR3: CASSPGLAGGEQYF
J: TRBJ2-7; D: -; size: -; V: TRBV9; DNA: TGTGCCAGCAGCGTAAGCGGACAGACCTACGAGCAGTACTTC; CDR3: CASSVSGQTYEQYF
J: TRBJ2-3; D: -; size: once; V: TRBV11-2; DNA: TGTGCCAGCACCCGACCGGGACTCGGCGAGTCGCAGTATTTT; CDR3: CASTRPGLGESQYF
J: TRBJ2-5; D: -; size: -; V: TRBV18; DNA: TGTGCCAGCTCACCCGAAGGGGAACAGGCTGGGGAGACCCAGTACTTC; CDR3: CASSPEGEQAGETQYF
J: TRBJ2-3; D: -; size: few; V: TRBV30; DNA: TGTGCCTGGACAGGGGTCACAGATACGCAGTATTTT; CDR3: CAWTGVTDTQYF
J: TRBJ1-1; D: -; size: once; V: TRBV27; DNA: TGTGCCAGCGGGGCGGATTTGACTCTCTCCACTGAAGCTTTCTTT; CDR3: CASGADLTLSTEAFF
J: TRBJ2-1; D: -; size: -; V: TRBV11-2; DNA: TGTGCCAGCAGCCCTATACTAGGCAACAATGAGCAGTTCTTC; CDR3: CASSPILGNNEQFF
J: TRBJ1-1; D: -; size: -; V: TRBV19; DNA: TGTGCCAGTAGTATGATGGCCCGGGGGTTCAACACTGAAGCTTTCTTT; CDR3: CASSMMARGFNTEAFF
J: TRBJ1-1; D: -; size: -; V: TRBV27; DNA: TGTGCCAGCATCCTAACCCCTATGAACACTGAAGCTTTCTTT; CDR3: CASILTPMNTEAFF
J: TRBJ1-2; D: TRBD1; size: -; V: TRBV19; DNA: TGTGCCAGTAGTACGACAGGGGCTTCTGGCTATGGCTACACCTTC; CDR3: CASSTTGASGYGYTF
J: TRBJ2-3; D: TRBD1; size: -; V: TRBV10-1; DNA: TGCGCCAGCAGTGGGTCTAAGGACAGGAGCACAGATACGCAGTATTTT; CDR3: CASSGSKDRSTDTQYF